This T cell receptor (beta chain) is drawn from a study of T cells after yellow fever vaccination. General study points: A limited proportion of clonotypes was detected within both the CD4 and CD8 compartments. Peaking faster, on day 5 versus 15, the secondary response was nonetheless weaker. Clones from primary vaccination mostly reappeared after the booster (around 96% CD4, approximately 86% CD8). Abundant clonotypes from the bulk population could contaminate FACS-sorted repertoires.

This clonotype was seen a few times. Its antigen remains unknown. TCRdb ran MiXCR on the 5' RACE reads and lists one entry per CDR3 protein. The sample lists around 70,000 distinct CDR3 sequences; 7.1% were seen once. CDR1 and CDR2 from the germline V gene are SGHRS and YFSETQ. V gave up 4 bases and J gave up 1 base, with 14 bases separating them. The CDR3 length is 15 residues. The V call is TRBV5-1, the J call TRBJ1-1; D is possibly TRBD1 (5 bases). The material was CD8+ T cells sorted from PBMCs, obtained less than 6 days after the first yellow fever vaccination. This TCR was recovered from a man aged 18 to 30 who received the YFV17D yellow fever vaccine. CDR3 residues: CASSPIMGGNTEAFF. In DNA, the CDR3 is TGCGCCAGCAGCCCGATTATGGGGGGGAACACTGAAGCTTTCTTT.